This T cell receptor (beta chain) was identified in a study of T cells in Graves' hyperthyroidism and ophthalmopathy. This CDR3 is 16 amino acids long. Amplification targeted TCR beta CDR3 regions from RNA transcripts. During a first-round RT-PCR of the TCR CDR3, the HTBI primer set was used. TCRdb re-called the multiplex PCR reads through MiXCR, storing one row per CDR3 protein. The sample holds around 390,000 distinct CDR3 sequences, roughly 14% seen once. The study excluded patients with uncontrolled infection, other autoimmune disease, pregnancy or lactation. This clonotype has only a few counts. A read error is possible here, since a much larger clone lies one base away.

The source material was blood. This sequence joins TRBV12-3 or TRBV12-4 and TRBJ2-1, with D uncertain. This clonotype was obtained from a woman aged 25 to 39 with Graves' ophthalmopathy. The CDR3: CACSYEPNVFDNEQFF. In DNA, the CDR3 is TGTGCCTGCAGTTACGAGCCGAACGTCTTCGACAATGAGCAGTTCTTC.